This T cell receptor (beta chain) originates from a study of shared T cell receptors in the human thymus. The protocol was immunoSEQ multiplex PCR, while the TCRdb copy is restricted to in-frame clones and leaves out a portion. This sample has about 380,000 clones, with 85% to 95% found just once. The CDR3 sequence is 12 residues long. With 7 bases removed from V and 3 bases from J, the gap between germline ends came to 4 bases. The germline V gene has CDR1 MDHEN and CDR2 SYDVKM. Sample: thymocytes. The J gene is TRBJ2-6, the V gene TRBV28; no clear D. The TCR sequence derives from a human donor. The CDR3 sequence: CASTLGANVLTF. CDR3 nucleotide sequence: TGTGCCAGCACCCTTGGGGCCAACGTCCTGACTTTC.